The 24 T cell receptor beta chains in this list originate from one sample, sequenced in a study of blood T cell repertoires in COVID-19. Only in-frame clones appear in the TCRdb table, and some are missing; sequencing was by immunoSEQ multiplex PCR. This table holds roughly 120,000 clones, roughly nine tenths found once. The sample consisted of peripheral blood. These receptor sequences come from a human donor in a cohort sampled during active COVID-19.

This clone was seen once. The chain couples TRBV5-1 to TRBJ2-7; 11 bases map to TRBD1. This CDR3 has 13 amino acids. The V and J ends lost 6 bases and 3 bases, in that order; junction bases with no gene match: 2. Germline V lookup: CDR1 SGHRS, CDR2 YFSETQ. The CDR3 spells CASTGTGGYEQYF. The CDR3 coding sequence is TGCGCCAGCACCGGGACAGGGGGCTACGAGCAGTACTTC.

J is TRBJ2-7 and V is TRBV4-2; 9 bases align to TRBD1. Germline loops: CDR1 LGHNA, CDR2 YNFKEQ. The CDR3 length is 16 residues. V gave up 5 bases and J gave up 4 bases; unmatched junction bases: 12. The CDR3 is CASSGQGQGGLYEQYF. DNA for the CDR3: TGTGCCAGCAGCGGACAGGGGCAGGGGGGGCTTTACGAGCAGTACTTC.

The V and J genes are TRBV5-4 and TRBJ2-3; D is perhaps TRBD2 (5 bases). V was shortened by 0 bases and J by 0 bases, with 11 bases between the two germline ends. CDR3 length: 16 amino acids. CDR1 and CDR2 from the germline V gene are SGHNT and YYREEE (reference sequence). CDR3 coding DNA: TGTGCCAGCAGCTTGGCCGTAGGCGGGAGCACAGATACGCAGTATTTT. Translation gives CASSLAVGGSTDTQYF.

J is TRBJ2-7 and V is TRBV28, with D possibly being TRBD1 (6 bases). Germline V gene lookup returns CDR1 MDHEN and CDR2 SYDVKM. V shed 3 bases and J shed 4 bases, with 10 bases lying between them. CDR3 size: 13 residues. For the CDR3, the DNA is TGTGCCAGCAGTTTGCCAGGGACATACGAGCAGTACTTC. Protein: CASSLPGTYEQYF.

The chain links TRBV28 to TRBJ1-2; 8 bases map to TRBD1. Germline trimming cut 2 bases from V and 3 bases from J; bases unmatched to any gene: 5. The CDR3 sequence is 15 residues long. CDR1 is MDHEN and CDR2 is SYDVKM in the germline V gene. CDR3 amino acids: CASSLPMDRDYGYTF. In nucleotides, the CDR3 is TGTGCCAGCAGTTTACCAATGGACAGGGACTATGGCTACACCTTC.

The V and J genes are TRBV27 and TRBJ1-2; 10 positions match TRBD1. Germline V lookup: CDR1 MNHEY, CDR2 SMNVEV (reference sequence). Losses at the gene ends were 5 bases for V and 5 bases for J; bases not matched to a gene: 8. The length of the CDR3 is 15 residues. The CDR3 DNA follows: TGTGCCAGCAGTCCCGGGACAGGGGTTGGATATGGCTACACCTTC. Translation gives CASSPGTGVGYGYTF.

The chain joins TRBV6-5 to TRBJ2-7, with TRBD1 as a possible D gene (6 bases). V dropped 5 bases and J dropped 0 bases, with 14 bases sitting between them. Germline assignment: CDR1 MNHEY and CDR2 SVGAGI. This CDR3 spans 15 amino acids. The DNA of the CDR3 is TGTGCCAGCAGTCCTACAGGGTTTCGCTCCTACGAGCAGTACTTC. Translation: CASSPTGFRSYEQYF.

The chain is built from TRBV15 and TRBJ2-7, with D perhaps TRBD1 (5 bases). This CDR3 spans 15 amino acids. The V gene's germline CDR1 is LNHNV and CDR2 YYDKDF (reference sequence). With 3 bases removed from V and 2 bases from J, the gap between germline ends came to 14 bases. As DNA, the CDR3 is TGTGCCACCAGCAGTCTCCCCAGGGATCCCTACGAGCAGTACTTC. Translation gives CATSSLPRDPYEQYF.

This sequence joins TRBV3-1 (or the pseudogene TRBV3-2) and TRBJ1-2; 12 nucleotides match TRBD1. CDR3 size: 17 residues. Germline V gene lookup returns CDR1 LGHDT and CDR2 YNNKEL (reference sequence). V was pared by 4 bases and J by 2 bases, with 8 bases of the junction left unmatched. This chain's CDR3 is CASSRGTGGATNYGYTF. DNA for the CDR3: TGTGCCAGCAGCCGAGGGACAGGGGGCGCGACCAACTATGGCTACACCTTC.

The genes are TRBV5-8 and TRBJ1-6; D is possibly TRBD1 (6 bases). The CDR3 covers 14 residues. The V gene's germline CDR1 is SGHTS and CDR2 YDEGEE. V was trimmed by 0 bases and J by 5 bases, leaving 6 bases between them. The CDR3 DNA reads TGTGCCAGCAGCTTGGGACAGGATAATTCACCCCTCCACTTT. The encoded protein is CASSLGQDNSPLHF.

The rearrangement joins TRBV5-4 to TRBJ2-7; TRBD1 matches 7 bases. The trim removed 4 bases at V and 2 bases at J, leaving 6 bases unmatched. The CDR3 has 14 residues. CDR1 is SGHNT and CDR2 is YYREEE in the germline V gene (reference sequence). CDR3 region: CASSATGVPYEQYF. The CDR3 nucleotides read TGTGCCAGCAGCGCTACAGGGGTCCCCTACGAGCAGTACTTC.

The chain has TRBV5-1 and TRBJ1-1; D call uncertain. The CDR3 has 15 amino acids. CDR1 and CDR2 (germline): SGHRS, YFSETQ. V was cut by 5 bases and J by 8 bases, with 22 bases left in between. The CDR3 DNA is TGCGCCAGCAGTTGGGAGTCCCCGACTTCCTCAGAAGCTTTCTTT. This gives the protein CASSWESPTSSEAFF.

CDR3 DNA sequence: TGTGCCAGTAGTATAGTTTCGGGACACAATAACTATGGCTACACCTTC. Translating gives CASSIVSGHNNYGYTF. J is TRBJ1-2 and V is TRBV19; D is possibly TRBD1 (6 bases). Trimming removed 1 base from V and 1 base from J, with 13 bases in between. CDR1 LNHDA and CDR2 SQIVND come from the germline V gene (reference sequence). The CDR3 is 16 amino acids.

The chain recombines TRBV4-1 with TRBJ2-7; 7 bases agree with TRBD2. Germline CDR1 is MGHRA and CDR2 is YSYEKL. The trim removed 3 bases at V and 3 bases at J, leaving 8 bases unmatched. The CDR3 sequence is 15 residues long. The CDR3 reads CASSHPAGSFYEQYF. In DNA, the CDR3 is TGCGCCAGCAGCCACCCAGCGGGGTCCTTCTACGAGCAGTACTTC.

V gene TRBV12-3 or TRBV12-4 combines with J gene TRBJ1-1, with 10 positions matching TRBD1. The junction had 1 base not matched to a gene; V was cut back by 6 bases and J by 3 bases. The CDR3 is 13 residues long. CDR3 sequence: CASRDRGYTEAFF. The CDR3, as DNA: TGTGCCAGCAGGGACAGGGGGTACACTGAAGCTTTCTTT.

This clone was picked up a small number of times. The chain employs TRBV7-3 and TRBJ1-1, with a tentative D call TRBD1 (6 bases). The CDR3 covers 13 residues. Germline V gene sequence: CDR1 SGHTA, CDR2 FQGTGA. V dropped 5 bases and J dropped 2 bases, with 9 bases sitting between them. The CDR3 sequence: CASSQQGNTEAFF. CDR3 nucleotides: TGTGCCAGCAGCCAACAGGGAAACACTGAAGCTTTCTTT.

The chain is built from TRBV12-3 or TRBV12-4 and TRBJ1-5, with D unresolved. V was cut by 3 bases and J by 8 bases, with 11 bases left in between. CDR3 size: 13 residues. In nucleotides, the CDR3 is TGTGCCAGCAGTTTGGGAGAGTTTGAGCCCCAGCATTTT. This gives the protein CASSLGEFEPQHF.

The chain joins TRBV2 to TRBJ2-5, with 8 bases aligning to TRBD2. After removal of 7 bases from V and 5 bases from J, the junction contained 6 bases not matched to a gene. Germline loops: CDR1 SNHLY, CDR2 FYNNEI. This CDR3 has 13 amino acids. The CDR3: CASTSGRRETQYF. The CDR3 bases are TGTGCCAGCACCAGCGGGAGACGGGAGACCCAGTACTTC.

V usage is TRBV9 and J usage is TRBJ2-3, with D maybe TRBD2 (7 bases). CDR1 and CDR2 from the germline V gene are SGDLS and YYNGEE. With 4 bases removed from V and 5 bases from J, the gap between germline ends came to 17 bases. The CDR3 contains 15 residues. The CDR3 here is CASSSEGGFLDTQYF. CDR3 coding DNA: TGTGCCAGCAGCTCCGAGGGGGGGTTTCTAGATACGCAGTATTTT.

This clone was counted only a few times. At one boundary the junction diverges from the germline segment, which might be a read error. The V gene is TRBV7-7, the J gene TRBJ2-5; D not certain. The CDR3 extends over 12 amino acids. Germline-derived CDR1 and CDR2 are SSHAT and FNYEAQ (reference sequence). This CDR3 is CASSSSRETQYF. CDR3 DNA sequence: TGTGCTAGCAGTTCTAGTCGAGAGACCCAGTACTTC.

This clone was counted a few times. The gene calls are TRBV4-2 and TRBJ1-2; D possibly corresponds to TRBD1 (5 bases). Germline V gives CDR1 LGHNA, CDR2 YNFKEQ. The CDR3 extends over 14 amino acids. The V gene lost 0 bases and the J gene lost 12 bases, with 17 bases spanning the gap. This CDR3 is CASSQERQGPSDTF. CDR3 in DNA: TGTGCCAGCAGCCAAGAGAGGCAGGGTCCGAGCGACACCTTC.

This chain joins TRBV30 and TRBJ2-2; TRBD2 agrees at 7 bases. Germline loops: CDR1 GTSNPN, CDR2 SVGIG (reference sequence). V was pared by 0 bases and J by 0 bases, with 7 bases of the junction left unmatched. The CDR3 is made up of 17 amino acids. The CDR3 region has the DNA TGTGCCTGGAGTGTTCGTCTAGCGGTCGCGAACACCGGGGAGCTGTTTTTT. Translation gives CAWSVRLAVANTGELFF.

The chain recombines TRBV6-8 with TRBJ1-1, with 7 bases lining up with TRBD1. The V segment lost 3 bases and the J segment 11 bases; nucleotides outside the gene matches: 12. Germline CDR1 is MNHGY and CDR2 is SAAAGT. The CDR3 is 14 amino acids. This CDR3 is CASSYLGPRGTAFF. The DNA for the CDR3 is TGTGCCAGCAGTTATCTCGGCCCCAGGGGGACGGCTTTCTTT.

The CDR3 spells CASSLDTGQEEFEAFF. DNA of the CDR3: TGTGCCAGCAGTTTGGACACGGGACAGGAGGAATTTGAAGCTTTCTTT. V and J are TRBV27 and TRBJ1-1; TRBD1 aligns across 8 bases. The trim removed 3 bases at V and 7 bases at J, leaving 13 bases unmatched. This CDR3 has 16 amino acids. CDR1 and CDR2 (germline): MNHEY, SMNVEV (reference sequence).